This TCR beta chain was found in a study of CD8+CD57+ T cells in acquired aplastic anemia. In patients chosen for sequencing, flow cytometry had shown CD8+CD57+ cell expansion. This clonotype was detected many times. CDR3 and TCR beta VDJ profiling relied on a genomic DNA template. TCRdb used MiXCR to reprocess the reads, holding one entry per CDR3 protein. The data hold 450,000 to 550,000 distinct CDR3 sequences, with around 32% observed a single time. Sequenced input: sorted CD4+, CD8+, or CD8+CD57+ T cells (not recorded which) from PBMCs. This sequence was found in a human donor with aplastic anemia.

CDR3 loop: CAPGYSPSSYNSPLHF. CDR3 bases: TGTGCCCCGGGTTACAGCCCGAGCTCCTATAATTCACCCCTCCACTTT. The chain is built from TRBV24-1 and TRBJ1-6; D is undetermined. Germline V gene sequence: CDR1 KGHDR, CDR2 SFDVKD. V lost 12 bases and J 0 bases, leaving 17 bases between the germline ends. The CDR3 is 16 amino acids.